The 32 T cell receptor beta chains given below trace back to one sample, sequenced in a study of blood T cell repertoires in COVID-19. The table came from immunoSEQ multiplex PCR; TCRdb's copy has only in-frame clones and leaves some out. The sample yields about 320,000 clones, approximately 85% seen once. Sample: peripheral blood. The receptors shown here come from a human donor in a cohort sampled during active COVID-19.

CDR3 sequence: CASRAEPRTNEKLFF. CDR3 coding DNA: TGTGCCAGCAGAGCGGAACCCCGAACTAATGAAAAACTGTTTTTT. V and J are TRBV2 and TRBJ1-4; D remains ambiguous. The length of the CDR3 is 15 residues. V dropped 6 bases and J dropped 1 base, with 12 bases sitting between them. CDR1 and CDR2 from the germline V gene are SNHLY and FYNNEI.

The chain's CDR3 is CSVLFRVGSNQPQHF. DNA of the CDR3: TGCAGCGTTCTTTTCAGGGTAGGCAGCAATCAGCCCCAGCATTTT. The chain couples TRBV29-1 to TRBJ1-5, with a possible D match to TRBD1 (5 bases). Germline V gene sequence: CDR1 SQVTM, CDR2 ANQGSEA. This CDR3 is 15 amino acids long. Trimming cost V 5 bases and J 1 base, with 15 bases left between them.

This chain joins TRBV4-1 and TRBJ2-7; a weak D match, TRBD1 (6 bases). This CDR3 is built from 15 residues. In germline, CDR1 is MGHRA, CDR2 YSYEKL. The V and J ends lost 1 base and 6 bases respectively, with 16 bases between them. This chain's CDR3 is CASSQGGDRTSEQYF. The CDR3 DNA reads TGCGCCAGCAGCCAAGGGGGAGACAGGACCTCCGAGCAGTACTTC.

This chain links TRBV7-2 with TRBJ1-6; 9 bases are a match to TRBD1. V lost 5 bases, J lost 11 bases, and 10 bases stayed unmatched. CDR1 is SGHTA and CDR2 is FQGNSA in the germline V gene. The CDR3 loop spans 15 amino acids. CDR3 DNA: TGTGCCAGCAGCGTATCCACGGGGACAGGGACACCCCTCCACTTT. This codes for CASSVSTGTGTPLHF. Based on the CDR3 plus reference TRBV7-2 and TRBJ1-6, the full variable domain is GAGVSQSPSNKVTEKGKDVELRCDPISGHTALYWYRQSLGQGLEFLIYFQGNSAPDKSGLPSDRFSAERTGGSVSTLTIQRTQQEDSAVYLCASSVSTGTGTPLHFGNGTRLTVT.

The rearrangement joins TRBV11-2 to TRBJ2-3; 8 bases are shared with TRBD1. The junction had 6 bases not matched to a gene; V was cut back by 2 bases and J by 2 bases. The CDR3 spans 16 residues. Germline V gives CDR1 SGHAT, CDR2 FQNNGV. Here the CDR3 reads CASSLSEGQATDTQYF. CDR3 sequence (DNA): TGTGCCAGCAGCTTATCTGAGGGACAGGCCACAGATACGCAGTATTTT.

The rearrangement joins TRBV7-2 to TRBJ2-7, with 9 nucleotides matching TRBD2. V shed 1 base and J 2 bases; nucleotides not matched to a gene: 0. This CDR3 region has 14 residues. Germline CDR1 is SGHTA and CDR2 is FQGNSA. The CDR3 loop is CASSLGGGAYEQYF. DNA for the CDR3: TGTGCCAGCAGCTTAGGCGGGGGGGCCTACGAGCAGTACTTC.

The V call is TRBV9, the J call TRBJ2-7; TRBD2 is a possible D gene (5 bases). Germline assignment: CDR1 SGDLS and CDR2 YYNGEE. The length of the CDR3 is 11 residues. Trimming removed 3 bases at V and 7 bases at J, with 8 bases between. CDR3 loop: CASSDGGEQYF. The CDR3 region has the DNA TGTGCCAGCAGCGACGGAGGAGAGCAGTACTTC. Supplemented by reference TRBV9 and TRBJ2-7, the full variable domain reads DSGVTQTPKHLITATGQRVTLRCSPRSGDLSVYWYQQSLDQGLQFLIQYYNGEERAKGNILERFSAQQFPDLHSELNLSSLELGDSALYFCASSDGGEQYFGPGTRLTVT.

V usage is TRBV7-9 and J usage is TRBJ1-1; a weak D match, TRBD1 (5 bases). This CDR3 region has 13 residues. Germline V gives CDR1 SEHNR, CDR2 FQNEAQ (reference sequence). Trimming removed 10 bases at V and 4 bases at J, with 16 bases between. The CDR3 region has the DNA TGTGCCACCAGAACGGGGGGTCTCACTGAAGCTTTCTTT. This sequence encodes CATRTGGLTEAFF.

The gene calls are TRBV24-1 and TRBJ1-5; tentative D call: TRBD1 (6 bases). CDR1 is KGHDR, CDR2 SFDVKD, per germline. The V gene lost 8 bases and the J gene lost 3 bases, with 13 bases spanning the gap. This CDR3 has 14 amino acids. As DNA, the CDR3 is TGTGCCACCATGGGCACAGGGTACAATCAGCCCCAGCATTTT. Translated: CATMGTGYNQPQHF.

The chain is built from TRBV5-1 and TRBJ1-1; D is possibly TRBD1 (6 bases). V lost 0 bases and J 1 base, leaving 10 bases between the germline ends. There are 15 residues in the CDR3. Per the germline V gene, CDR1 is SGHRS and CDR2 is YFSETQ. The DNA for the CDR3 is TGCGCCAGCAGCTTGGTAGGCAGGGGGAACACTGAAGCTTTCTTT. Amino acids: CASSLVGRGNTEAFF.

The V call is TRBV6-5, the J call TRBJ1-2; 7 nucleotides match TRBD1. Trimming removed 5 bases from V and 8 bases from J; junction bases left unmatched: 11. Looked up from germline, CDR1 is MNHEY and CDR2 is SVGAGI. This CDR3 is 14 amino acids long. The CDR3 here is CASSQTGTAKGYTF. In DNA form, the CDR3 reads TGTGCCAGCAGTCAGACCGGGACAGCTAAAGGCTACACCTTC.

The rearrangement joins TRBV29-1 to TRBJ2-1, with 7 bases that match TRBD2. The V gene's germline CDR1 is SQVTM and CDR2 ANQGSEA. The CDR3 runs 15 residues. The junction had 10 bases not matched to a gene; V was cut back by 6 bases and J by 2 bases. The CDR3 region has the DNA TGCAGCGTCCAACGGGGGGTTGGACCCTACAATGAGCAGTTCTTC. Translation: CSVQRGVGPYNEQFF.

This clone was detected only once. V gene TRBV3-1 (or the pseudogene TRBV3-2) combines with J gene TRBJ2-6; possibly TRBD2 for D (6 bases). Deletions cut 5 bases from V and 12 bases from J, with 17 bases between. Germline V gives CDR1 LGHDT, CDR2 YNNKEL (reference sequence). The CDR3 extends over 14 amino acids. CDR3 residues: CASSGDGTPGVLTF. The CDR3 DNA is TGTGCCAGCAGCGGTGACGGGACTCCCGGCGTCCTGACTTTC.

The chain links TRBV5-8 to TRBJ1-2, with 11 bases that match TRBD1. V lost 0 bases and J lost 3; bases outside the gene matches: 4. Germline assignment: CDR1 SGHTS and CDR2 YDEGEE. CDR3 size: 16 residues. CDR3: CASSLGDRGLDYGYTF. CDR3 nucleotides: TGTGCCAGCAGCTTGGGGGACAGGGGGTTGGACTATGGCTACACCTTC.

CDR3 in amino acids: CAWNPDRDFYEQYF. CDR3 DNA sequence: TGTGCCTGGAACCCGGACAGGGATTTCTACGAGCAGTACTTC. V is TRBV30 and J is TRBJ2-7; 8 positions match TRBD1. Unmatched junction bases numbered 8, after V lost 4 bases and J lost 3 bases. CDR1 is GTSNPN, CDR2 SVGIG, per germline (reference sequence). The CDR3 spans 14 residues.

The rearrangement joins TRBV24-1 to TRBJ2-1, with D perhaps TRBD2 (9 bases). Germline-derived CDR1 and CDR2 are KGHDR and SFDVKD. The ends were cut back, 4 bases at V and 7 bases at J, with 16 bases in the middle. The CDR3 length is 15 residues. This chain's CDR3 is CATSESSGDRNEQFF. The CDR3 region has the DNA TGTGCCACCAGTGAGTCTAGCGGGGACAGGAATGAGCAGTTCTTC.

This clone was counted only a few times. J is TRBJ2-5 and V is TRBV30; D perhaps matches TRBD2 (7 bases). This CDR3 has 13 amino acids. CDR1 is GTSNPN, CDR2 SVGIG, per germline (reference sequence). Trimming stripped 4 bases from V and 5 bases from J, with 14 bases between. The CDR3 DNA follows: TGTGCCTGGATTCGTCCGGGGGGCGAGACCCAGTACTTC. This translates into CAWIRPGGETQYF.

Here the CDR3 reads CASSQSTGTPKGGYTF. Written as DNA, the CDR3 is TGCGCCAGCAGCCAAAGCACCGGGACTCCGAAGGGTGGCTACACCTTC. The V call is TRBV5-1, the J call TRBJ1-2, with a weak D call TRBD1 (5 bases). The CDR3 spans 16 residues. Looked up from germline, CDR1 is SGHRS and CDR2 is YFSETQ. The V end lost 4 bases, the J end lost 7 bases, and 23 bases lay between the germline ends. The full variable domain, with the rest looked up from reference TRBV5-1 and TRBJ1-2, is KAGVTQTPRYLIKTRGQQVTLSCSPISGHRSVSWYQQTPGQGLQFLFEYFSETQRNKGNFPGRFSGRQFSNSRSEMNVSTLELGDSALYLCASSQSTGTPKGGYTFGSGTRLTVV.

The V gene is TRBV6-5, the J gene TRBJ1-2, with a weak D call TRBD1 (6 bases). This CDR3 comprises 15 residues. CDR1 is MNHEY and CDR2 is SVGAGI in the germline V gene. V lost 2 bases to trimming and J lost 4 bases, with 14 bases between them. CDR3 sequence reads: CASSYGGGLVYGYTF. The CDR3, as DNA: TGTGCCAGCAGTTACGGCGGGGGGCTGGTCTATGGCTACACCTTC.

V and J are TRBV18 and TRBJ1-3; 8 positions match TRBD1. The CDR3 totals 17 residues. Germline trimming cut 6 bases from V and 0 bases from J; bases unmatched to any gene: 10. Germline V gives CDR1 KGHSH, CDR2 LQKENI. The CDR3 DNA follows: TGTGCCAGCTCTCGTCCCGGGACAGGTTACTCTGGAAACACCATATATTTT. Translated, it gives CASSRPGTGYSGNTIYF.

The chain recombines TRBV7-3 with TRBJ2-2; tentatively, D is TRBD2 (5 bases). The CDR3 length is 13 residues. Germline V lookup: CDR1 SGHTA, CDR2 FQGTGA. V was shortened by 6 bases and J by 5 bases, with 10 bases between the two germline ends. DNA of the CDR3: TGTGCCAGCAGGTTCCCGGGGACCGGGGAGCTGTTTTTT. Translating gives CASRFPGTGELFF.

The chain uses TRBV19 and TRBJ2-6, with 8 bases matching TRBD1. Germline-derived CDR1 and CDR2 are LNHDA and SQIVND (reference sequence). This CDR3 is built from 17 residues. Unmatched junction bases numbered 12, after V lost 11 bases and J lost 0 bases. CDR3 sequence (DNA): TGTGCCTCCCAGGGGGGCAGGGGGCTCTCTGGGGCCAACGTCCTGACTTTC. Translation: CASQGGRGLSGANVLTF.

This clone came up a few times. The rearrangement joins TRBV28 to TRBJ2-3, with 8 bases fitting TRBD2. The CDR3 is made up of 14 amino acids. The V gene's germline CDR1 is MDHEN and CDR2 SYDVKM. After removal of 4 bases from V and 4 bases from J, the junction contained 4 bases not matched to a gene. The CDR3 protein is CASSSGGRADTQYF. The DNA of the CDR3 is TGTGCCAGCAGTTCGGGGGGGAGGGCAGATACGCAGTATTTT.

The chain combines TRBV6-1 with TRBJ2-7, with TRBD2 as a possible D gene (6 bases). The V gene lost 0 bases and the J gene lost 4 bases, with 16 bases spanning the gap. Germline V gene sequence: CDR1 MNHNS, CDR2 SASEGT. The CDR3 extends over 16 amino acids. The DNA for the CDR3 is TGTGCCAGCAGTGAAGCGCTGACTAGGGGTAGATACGAGCAGTACTTC. Encoded protein: CASSEALTRGRYEQYF.

The J gene is TRBJ2-3, the V gene TRBV10-2, with TRBD1 identical over 9 bases. The CDR3 covers 14 residues. V shed 3 bases and J 4 bases; nucleotides not matched to a gene: 2. Germline assignment: CDR1 WSHSY and CDR2 SAAADI. CDR3 protein: CASSEQGASDTQYF. CDR3 bases: TGCGCCAGCAGTGAACAGGGGGCATCAGATACGCAGTATTTT.

This clone has at least ten counts. The chain links TRBV19 to TRBJ1-2; D ambiguous. Deletions cut 5 bases from V and 0 bases from J, with 10 bases between. The CDR3 is made up of 14 amino acids. Germline-derived CDR1 and CDR2 are LNHDA and SQIVND (reference sequence). The CDR3 loop is CASSPREANYGYTF. For the CDR3, the DNA is TGTGCCAGTAGTCCTCGGGAAGCTAACTATGGCTACACCTTC.

V and J are TRBV30 and TRBJ1-5; 7 bases line up with TRBD1. Germline values: CDR1 GTSNPN, CDR2 SVGIG (reference sequence). J was trimmed by 4 bases and V by 1 base; bases with no gene match: 4. The CDR3 totals 14 residues. The CDR3 is CAWSGAGGNQPQHF. The CDR3 DNA sequence: TGTGCCTGGAGTGGCGCAGGGGGTAATCAGCCCCAGCATTTT.

Here the CDR3 reads CASSLGARWEAFF. The DNA for the CDR3 is TGCGCCAGCAGCTTGGGCGCCAGGTGGGAAGCTTTCTTT. This chain uses TRBV5-1 with TRBJ1-1; no reliable D call. Trimming removed 0 bases at V and 8 bases at J, with 11 bases between. Germline V gene data show CDR1 as SGHRS and CDR2 as YFSETQ. The CDR3 runs to 13 residues.

Only a few counts were recorded for this clone. V usage is TRBV27 and J usage is TRBJ2-1; TRBD1 matches at 8 bases. V dropped 7 bases and J dropped 5; count of bases not matched to a gene: 7. CDR1 is MNHEY and CDR2 is SMNVEV in the germline V gene (reference sequence). This CDR3 contains 14 residues. CDR3 in amino acids: CASKPRGRNNEQFF. CDR3 in DNA: TGTGCCAGCAAACCCAGGGGGCGCAACAATGAGCAGTTCTTC.

The chain recombines TRBV6-5 with TRBJ1-1; TRBD1 is a possible D gene (6 bases). Germline assignment: CDR1 MNHEY and CDR2 SVGAGI. Trimming shortened V by 8 bases and J by 1 base, and 14 bases separated the two germline ends. The CDR3 is 14 residues long. Here the CDR3 reads CASAEAGANTEAFF. The CDR3 DNA follows: TGTGCCAGCGCAGAGGCGGGGGCGAACACTGAAGCTTTCTTT.

This clone was recorded a few times. The chain carries TRBV3-1 (or the pseudogene TRBV3-2) and TRBJ1-1; a weak D match, TRBD1 (6 bases). Looked up from germline, CDR1 is LGHDT and CDR2 is YNNKEL (reference sequence). V was clipped by 0 bases and J by 5 bases, with 22 bases between them. CDR3 size: 18 residues. CDR3 in DNA: TGTGCCAGCAGCCAAGATCCCGGCAGGGGCCAAGGGTATACTGAAGCTTTCTTT. This codes for CASSQDPGRGQGYTEAFF.

J is TRBJ2-7 and V is TRBV29-1; TRBD1 might be the D (6 bases). With 2 bases removed from V and 2 bases from J, the gap between germline ends came to 25 bases. Looked up from germline, CDR1 is SQVTM and CDR2 is ANQGSEA. The CDR3 has 18 amino acids. CDR3 in amino acids: CSVEIADRPNPTAYEQYF. In nucleotides, the CDR3 is TGCAGCGTTGAAATTGCCGACAGGCCGAACCCTACCGCCTACGAGCAGTACTTC.